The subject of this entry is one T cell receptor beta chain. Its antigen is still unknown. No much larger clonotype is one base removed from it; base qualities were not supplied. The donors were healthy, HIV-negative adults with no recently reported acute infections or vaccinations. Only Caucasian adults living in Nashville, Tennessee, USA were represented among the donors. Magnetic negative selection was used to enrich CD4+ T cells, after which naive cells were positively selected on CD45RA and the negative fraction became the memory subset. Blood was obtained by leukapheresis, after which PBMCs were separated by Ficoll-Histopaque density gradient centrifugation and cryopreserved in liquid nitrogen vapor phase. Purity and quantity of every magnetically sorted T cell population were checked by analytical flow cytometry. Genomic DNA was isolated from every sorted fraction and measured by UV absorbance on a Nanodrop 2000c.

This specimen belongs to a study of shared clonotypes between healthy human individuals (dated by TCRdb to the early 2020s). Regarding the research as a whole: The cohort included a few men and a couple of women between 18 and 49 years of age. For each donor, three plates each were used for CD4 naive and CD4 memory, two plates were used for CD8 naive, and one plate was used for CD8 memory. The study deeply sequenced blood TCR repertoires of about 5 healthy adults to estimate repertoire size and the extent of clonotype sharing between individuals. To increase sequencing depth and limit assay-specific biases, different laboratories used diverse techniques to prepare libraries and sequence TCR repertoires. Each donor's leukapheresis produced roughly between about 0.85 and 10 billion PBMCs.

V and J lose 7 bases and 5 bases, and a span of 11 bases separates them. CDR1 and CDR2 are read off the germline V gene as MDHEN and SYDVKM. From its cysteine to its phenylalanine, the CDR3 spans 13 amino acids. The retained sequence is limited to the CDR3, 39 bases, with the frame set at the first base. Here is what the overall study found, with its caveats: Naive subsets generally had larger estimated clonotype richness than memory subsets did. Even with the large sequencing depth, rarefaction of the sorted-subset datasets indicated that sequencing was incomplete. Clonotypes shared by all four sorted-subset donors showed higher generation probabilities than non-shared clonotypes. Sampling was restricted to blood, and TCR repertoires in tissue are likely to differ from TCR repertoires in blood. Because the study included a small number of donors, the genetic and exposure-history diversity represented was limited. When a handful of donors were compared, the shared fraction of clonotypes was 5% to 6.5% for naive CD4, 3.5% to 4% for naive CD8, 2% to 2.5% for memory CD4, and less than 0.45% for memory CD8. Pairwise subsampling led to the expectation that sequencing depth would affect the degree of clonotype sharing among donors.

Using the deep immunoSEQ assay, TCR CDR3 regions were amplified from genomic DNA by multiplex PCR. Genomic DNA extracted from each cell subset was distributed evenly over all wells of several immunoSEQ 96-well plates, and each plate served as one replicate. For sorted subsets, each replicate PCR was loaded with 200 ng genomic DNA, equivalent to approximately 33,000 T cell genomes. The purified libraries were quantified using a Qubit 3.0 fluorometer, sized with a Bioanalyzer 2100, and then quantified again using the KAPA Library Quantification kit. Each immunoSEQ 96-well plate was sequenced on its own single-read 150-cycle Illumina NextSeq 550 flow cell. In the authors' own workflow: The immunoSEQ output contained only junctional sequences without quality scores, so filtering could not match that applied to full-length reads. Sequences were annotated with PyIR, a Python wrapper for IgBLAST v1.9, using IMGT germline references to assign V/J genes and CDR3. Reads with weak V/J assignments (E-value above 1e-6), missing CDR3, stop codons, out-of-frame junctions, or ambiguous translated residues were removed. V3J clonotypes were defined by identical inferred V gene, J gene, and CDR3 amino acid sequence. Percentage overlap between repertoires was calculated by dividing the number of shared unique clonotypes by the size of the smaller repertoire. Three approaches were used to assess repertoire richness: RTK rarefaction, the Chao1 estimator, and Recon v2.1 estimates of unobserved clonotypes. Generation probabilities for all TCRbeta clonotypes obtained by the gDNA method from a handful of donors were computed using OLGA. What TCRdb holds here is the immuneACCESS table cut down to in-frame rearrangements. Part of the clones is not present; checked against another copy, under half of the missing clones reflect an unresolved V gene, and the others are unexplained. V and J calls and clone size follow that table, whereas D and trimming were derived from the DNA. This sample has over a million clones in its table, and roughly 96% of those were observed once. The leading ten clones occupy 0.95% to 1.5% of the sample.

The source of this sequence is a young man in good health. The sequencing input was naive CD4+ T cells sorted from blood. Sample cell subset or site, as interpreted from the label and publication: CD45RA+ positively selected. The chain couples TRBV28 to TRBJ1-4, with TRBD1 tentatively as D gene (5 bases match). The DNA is TGTGCCAGCATTGGGGGGTCCAATGAAAAACTGTTTTTT. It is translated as CASIGGSNEKLFF.